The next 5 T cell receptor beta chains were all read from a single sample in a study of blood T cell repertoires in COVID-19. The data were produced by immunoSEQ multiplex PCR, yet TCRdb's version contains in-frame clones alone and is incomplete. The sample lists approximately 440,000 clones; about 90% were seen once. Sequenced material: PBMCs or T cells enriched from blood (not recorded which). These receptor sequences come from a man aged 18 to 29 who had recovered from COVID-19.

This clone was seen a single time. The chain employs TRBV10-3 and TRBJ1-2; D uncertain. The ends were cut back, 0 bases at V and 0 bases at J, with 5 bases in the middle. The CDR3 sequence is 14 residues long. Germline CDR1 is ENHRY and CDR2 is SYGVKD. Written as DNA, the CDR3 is TGTGCCATCAGTGAGTCGAACACTAACTATGGCTACACCTTC. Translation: CAISESNTNYGYTF.

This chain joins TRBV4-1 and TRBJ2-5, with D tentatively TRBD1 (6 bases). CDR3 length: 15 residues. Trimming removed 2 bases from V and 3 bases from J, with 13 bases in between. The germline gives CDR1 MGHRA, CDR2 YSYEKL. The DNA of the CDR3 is TGCGCCAGCAGCCAACAGACAGGACAAAAAGAGACCCAGTACTTC. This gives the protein CASSQQTGQKETQYF.

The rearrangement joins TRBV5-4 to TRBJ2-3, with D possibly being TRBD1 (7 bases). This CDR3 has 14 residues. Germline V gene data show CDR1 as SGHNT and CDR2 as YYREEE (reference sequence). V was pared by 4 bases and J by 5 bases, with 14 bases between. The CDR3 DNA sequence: TGTGCCAGCAGCCCGGGGGACAGCCAAGATACGCAGTATTTT. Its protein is CASSPGDSQDTQYF.

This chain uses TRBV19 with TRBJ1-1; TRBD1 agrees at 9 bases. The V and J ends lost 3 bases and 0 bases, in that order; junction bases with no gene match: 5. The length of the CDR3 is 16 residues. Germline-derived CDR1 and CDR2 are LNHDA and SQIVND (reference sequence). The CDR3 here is CASSIGTGTMNTEAFF. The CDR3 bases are TGTGCCAGTAGTATTGGGACAGGGACAATGAACACTGAAGCTTTCTTT.

The CDR3 here is CAWRRLADTGELFF. CDR3 coding DNA: TGTGCCTGGAGACGGCTAGCAGACACCGGGGAGCTGTTTTTT. The rearrangement links TRBV30 to TRBJ2-2; perhaps TRBD2 as D (5 bases). The CDR3 spans 14 residues. Looked up from germline, CDR1 is GTSNPN and CDR2 is SVGIG (reference sequence). Trimming cost V 3 bases and J 3 bases, with 11 bases left between them. The full variable domain, its missing parts supplied by reference TRBV30 and TRBJ2-2, is SQTIHQWPATLVQPVGSPLSLECTVEGTSNPNLYWYRQAAGRGLQLLFYSVGIGQISSEVPQNLSASRPQDRQFILSSKKLLLSDSGFYLCAWRRLADTGELFFGEGSRLTVL.